A selection of T cell receptor beta chains follows, all from one sample in a study of graft-versus-host responses after intestinal transplantation. Profiling relied on immunoSEQ multiplex PCR, and the TCRdb table lists in-frame clones only, not all of them. The sample has some 39,000 clones, roughly 96% seen once; the top ten hold about 0.54%. For these TCRs, the target antigens are not known. The sequenced sample was unstimulated CD8+ T cells sorted from spleen or lymph node cells, obtained before transplant. The receptors come from a human donor who was the organ donor for an intestinal transplant. Each CDR3 is given with its conserved first and last residue. The D gene is left open where the match is weak. Expanded clones are given a class, and other clones once, few, many or no size at all.

>NA|NA|TRBV21-1|TRBJ2-6
CASRTLVLQQSRANVLTF
TGTGCCAGCAGGACACTGGTGCTACAACAAAGTCGGGCCAACGTCCTGACTTTC
>TRBD2|NA|TRBV2|TRBJ2-1
CASPERGGLNEQFF
TGTGCCAGCCCTGAGCGGGGGGGCCTGAATGAGCAGTTCTTC
>NA|NA|TRBV6-1|TRBJ1-6
CASSEQTSSYNSPLHF
TGTGCCAGCAGTGAGCAAACGAGCTCCTATAATTCACCCCTCCACTTT
>NA|NA|TRBV11-2|TRBJ1-1
CASSLVEGPSEAFF
TGTGCCAGCAGCTTAGTAGAGGGGCCCTCTGAAGCTTTCTTT
>TRBD1|NA|TRBV7-9|TRBJ2-2
CASSSTTGAGELFF
TGTGCCAGCAGCTCGACAACAGGGGCCGGGGAGCTGTTTTTT
>NA|NA|TRBV5-1|TRBJ2-2
CASSWLTGELFF
TGCGCCAGCAGCTGGTTGACCGGGGAGCTGTTTTTT
>NA|NA|TRBV27|TRBJ2-3
CASSRTSADTQYF
TGTGCCAGCAGTAGAACATCCGCAGATACGCAGTATTTT
>NA|NA|TRBV11-2|TRBJ1-1
CASSYGVPNTEAFF
TGTGCCAGCAGCTACGGGGTTCCGAACACTGAAGCTTTCTTT
>TRBD2|NA|TRBV7-9|TRBJ2-1
CASSLPGPYRSSGGAPFF
TGTGCCAGCAGCCTTCCGGGCCCTTACCGCTCTAGCGGGGGGGCCCCGTTCTTC
>NA|NA|TRBV7-2|TRBJ1-5
CASSLDGGYQPQHF
TGTGCCAGCAGCCTAGATGGGGGCTATCAGCCCCAGCATTTT
>NA|NA|TRBV4-3|TRBJ2-3
CASSQDWRGPADTQYF
TGCGCCAGCAGCCAAGATTGGCGGGGGCCCGCAGATACGCAGTATTTT
>NA|NA|TRBV11-2|TRBJ2-1
CASSLYGSGNEQFF
TGTGCCAGCAGCTTATATGGGTCCGGGAATGAGCAGTTCTTC
>NA|NA|TRBV27|TRBJ2-4
CASSLTAKNIQYF
TGTGCCAGCAGTTTAACAGCCAAAAACATTCAGTACTTC
>NA|once|TRBV18|TRBJ2-2
CASRGQNTGELFF
TGTGCCAGCCGGGGACAAAACACCGGGGAGCTGTTTTTT
>NA|NA|TRBV29-1|TRBJ1-4
CSVSGINEKLFF
TGCAGCGTTTCAGGGATAAATGAAAAACTGTTTTTT
>NA|once|TRBV10-3|TRBJ2-1
CAITTENEQFF
TGTGCCATCACTACAGAAAATGAGCAGTTCTTC
>NA|NA|TRBV13|TRBJ2-3
CASSFQDGTDTQYF
TGTGCCAGCAGCTTCCAGGATGGCACAGATACGCAGTATTTT
>NA|NA|TRBV4-2|TRBJ2-7
CASSQGDGFYEQYF
TGTGCCAGCAGCCAAGGAGATGGTTTCTACGAGCAGTACTTC
>NA|NA|TRBV4-3|TRBJ2-1
CASSHEEGDWAYNEQFF
TGCGCCAGCAGCCATGAAGAAGGGGACTGGGCCTACAATGAGCAGTTCTTC
>TRBD1|NA|TRBV4-3|TRBJ1-2
CASSPTGVDGYTF
TGCGCCAGCAGCCCAACAGGGGTAGATGGCTACACCTTC
>NA|NA|TRBV4-1|TRBJ2-1
CASSQGEDNEQFF
TGCGCCAGCAGCCAAGGGGAGGACAATGAGCAGTTCTTC
>TRBD1|NA|TRBV7-9|TRBJ2-1
CASSLLLGGDEQFF
TGTGCCAGCAGCCTCCTACTAGGGGGCGATGAGCAGTTCTTC
>NA|NA|TRBV27|TRBJ2-5
CASSLTGTLETQYF
TGTGCCAGCAGTTTAACCGGGACTTTAGAGACCCAGTACTTC
>NA|NA|TRBV7-9|TRBJ2-7
CASSPGHSYEQYF
TGTGCCAGCAGCCCAGGACACAGCTACGAGCAGTACTTC
>NA|NA|TRBV19|TRBJ1-2
CASSYGAGLPLGYTF
TGTGCCAGTAGTTACGGGGCAGGATTACCCTTGGGCTACACCTTC
>NA|NA|TRBV7-2|TRBJ2-3
CASSLGRWGRSTDTQYF
TGTGCCAGCAGCTTAGGTCGCTGGGGTAGAAGCACAGATACGCAGTATTTT
>TRBD1|NA|TRBV4-3|TRBJ2-3
CASSQDLVWTGDLDTQYF
TGCGCCAGCAGCCAAGATCTAGTGTGGACAGGCGATTTGGATACGCAGTATTTT
>TRBD2|NA|TRBV19|TRBJ2-1
CATSTSGGFNEQFF
TGTGCCACCTCAACTAGCGGGGGGTTCAATGAGCAGTTCTTC
>NA|NA|TRBV7-2|TRBJ2-7
CASSLVETRYGEQYF
TGTGCCAGCAGCTTAGTCGAGACAAGATATGGCGAGCAGTACTTC
>TRBD1|NA|TRBV4-3|TRBJ2-7
CASSQGTGEQYF
TGCGCCAGCAGCCAAGGGACAGGCGAGCAGTACTTC
>NA|NA|TRBV7-2|TRBJ1-1
CASSLEVLSGGVATTEAFF
TGTGCCAGCAGCTTAGAAGTTCTGAGTGGGGGCGTAGCGACAACTGAAGCTTTCTTT
>NA|NA|TRBV4-1|TRBJ2-7
CASSQTQGYEQYF
TGCGCCAGCAGCCAAACACAGGGATACGAGCAGTACTTC
>NA|NA|TRBV19|TRBJ2-7
CASSSPSGEQYF
TGTGCCAGTAGTAGCCCTTCGGGCGAGCAGTACTTC
>NA|NA|TRBV19|TRBJ1-6
CASPGRGSSYNSPLHF
TGTGCCAGCCCTGGGAGGGGAAGCTCCTATAATTCACCCCTCCACTTT
>NA|NA|TRBV18|TRBJ2-7
CASSPRGGTEGEQYF
TGTGCCAGCTCACCAAGAGGGGGGACCGAGGGCGAGCAGTACTTC
>TRBD1|NA|TRBV4-3|TRBJ2-2
CASSQVPQGVGTGELFF
TGCGCCAGCAGCCAAGTTCCCCAGGGGGTGGGCACCGGGGAGCTGTTTTTT
>NA|once|TRBV9|TRBJ2-3
CASSPQGIDTQYF
TGTGCCAGCAGCCCGCAGGGGATAGATACGCAGTATTTT
>TRBD2|NA|TRBV7-2|TRBJ2-5
CASGLSGGRVETQYF
TGTGCCAGCGGCCTTAGCGGGGGGCGGGTGGAGACCCAGTACTTC
>NA|once|TRBV5-8|TRBJ1-1
CASSLDVNTEAFF
TGTGCCAGCAGCTTGGACGTGAACACTGAAGCTTTCTTT
>TRBD1|NA|TRBV18|TRBJ1-1
CASSPETGGWLAEAFF
TGTGCCAGCTCACCTGAGACAGGGGGCTGGCTGGCTGAAGCTTTCTTT
>NA|NA|TRBV5-1|TRBJ2-7
CASSLDRDLGYEQYF
TGCGCCAGCAGCTTGGACCGGGACTTAGGCTACGAGCAGTACTTC
>NA|once|TRBV5-6|TRBJ1-2
CASSFDRTYGYTF
TGTGCCAGCAGCTTCGACAGAACCTATGGCTACACCTTC
>TRBD2|NA|TRBV7-8|TRBJ2-5
CASSLAGGGETQYF
TGTGCCAGCAGCTTAGCTGGGGGGGGAGAGACCCAGTACTTC
>TRBD1|NA|TRBV5-1|TRBJ2-5
CASRTSGGVQETQYF
TGCGCCAGCAGAACATCAGGGGGCGTTCAAGAGACCCAGTACTTC
>TRBD2|NA|TRBV10-3|TRBJ2-1
CAISPREGLYNEQFF
TGTGCCATCAGCCCCCGGGAGGGTCTCTACAATGAGCAGTTCTTC
>NA|few|TRBV11-3|TRBJ1-3
CASSRDGTSGNTIYF
TGTGCCAGCAGCCGGGACGGTACCTCTGGAAACACCATATATTTT
>NA|NA|TRBV5-4|TRBJ2-1
CASRSNIYNEQFF
TGTGCCAGCAGGTCCAATATCTACAATGAGCAGTTCTTC